This T cell receptor (beta chain) was found in a study of sequential checkpoint blockade in melanoma. As for the study in general: After both sequences, patients received maintenance nivolumab. Overall study results and limits: Patients with week-13 increases in T-cell fraction and clonality benefited about 30 times more often.

This CDR3 has 14 residues. V lost 6 bases and J lost 1, with 13 bases in between. Germline assignment: CDR1 MNHGY and CDR2 SAAAGT. The treatment: randomized to nivolumab then ipilimumab (arm A) or the reverse (arm B). DNA-damaging chemotherapy had not been given to any patient beforehand. This clone was detected a few times. As yet, its antigen is unknown. Method: immunoSEQ multiplex PCR; TCRdb's copy keeps in-frame clones and lacks some. The sample shows tens of thousands of clones, about 30% of them seen only once. Material: tumor tissue (inferred from file names), obtained from a patient given nivolumab and ipilimumab in sequence. The sequence was obtained from a human donor with melanoma. The chain couples TRBV6-8 to TRBJ2-7, with D possibly matching TRBD2 (7 bases). The CDR3 here is CASRQGRGSYEQYF. The CDR3 DNA follows: TGTGCCAGCAGGCAGGGGCGGGGGTCCTACGAGCAGTACTTC.